This T cell receptor (beta chain) came from a study of T cell repertoires in cytomegalovirus infection. MiXCR, applied by TCRdb to the reads, yields one record per CDR3 protein. The sample has some 920,000 distinct CDR3 sequences; roughly 30% are singletons. CDR1 is SGHVS and CDR2 is FQNEAQ in the germline V gene. The CDR3 sequence is 17 residues long. As to this clonotype: Its specificity is unknown. A read error may be the cause here, since a much bigger clone is one base away.

This sequence was found in a human donor in good health (CMV status not recorded). Some clones in this sample may be carry-over from other donors' samples. This specimen was cultured CD8+ T cells from PBMCs, taken from culture after CMV antigen stimulation. V and J are TRBV7-8 and TRBJ2-1, with TRBD2 matching 10 bases. CDR3 coding DNA: TGTCCCAGCAGCTTAGACCGATCTAGCGGGGGAGGGGATGAGCAGTTCTTC. Its translation is CPSSLDRSSGGGDEQFF.